This T cell receptor (beta chain) was sequenced during a study of control samples from healthy donors and cancer patients. This clone appeared a few times. V lost 7 bases, J lost 6 bases, and 8 bases stayed unmatched. The CDR3 extends over 14 amino acids. Germline values: CDR1 MNHEY, CDR2 SVGAGI. Using immunoSEQ multiplex PCR, the repertoire was profiled, and TCRdb retains in-frame clones only, with some absent. The table has around 100,000 clones, 85% to 90% seen once; the top ten hold about a fifth. This TCR came from a man in his sixties with lung cancer. The chain joins TRBV6-5 to TRBJ2-2; the match to TRBD1 covers 7 bases. The sequenced sample consisted of PBMCs. The CDR3: CASTTGDNAGELFF. The CDR3 DNA sequence: TGTGCCAGCACAACAGGGGATAACGCCGGGGAGCTGTTTTTT.